Listed below are T cell receptor beta chains from one sample, sequenced in a study of OX40 agonist ivuxolimab in advanced cancers. TCRdb's table, derived via immunoSEQ multiplex PCR, lists solely in-frame clones and lacks some. The table shows 50,000 to 70,000 clones, with more than 85% occurring only once. The sequenced sample was CD4+ or CD8+ T cells sorted from blood, obtained in a trial of the OX40 agonist ivuxolimab. The source is an adult with an advanced solid tumor such as melanoma, head and neck, liver or kidney cancer. The CDR3 runs from the conserved cysteine through the conserved F or W. D genes are given only for firm matches. Only part of the rows carry a size: once, few, many, or a class if the clone is expanded.

d_call	v_call	j_call	clone_size	cdr3_aa	cdr3_nt
-	TRBV27	TRBJ1-5	-	CASSRGAVEAQHF	TGTGCCAGCAGCCGGGGGGCCGTCGAGGCCCAGCATTTT
-	TRBV9	TRBJ1-1	-	CASSASGTEAFF	TGTGCCAGCAGCGCCTCCGGGACTGAAGCTTTCTTT
-	TRBV13	TRBJ2-2	-	CASSLRVTTGELFF	TGTGCCAGCAGCCTTAGAGTAACCACCGGGGAGCTGTTTTTT
TRBD2	TRBV27	TRBJ2-1	-	CATSGTRDEQFF	TGTGCCACCTCCGGGACTAGAGATGAGCAGTTCTTC
-	TRBV30	TRBJ1-1	-	CAWSLGQIEAFF	TGTGCCTGGAGTCTAGGGCAGATTGAAGCTTTCTTT
-	TRBV7-9	TRBJ1-2	-	CASSAQRHQANYGYTF	TGTGCCAGCAGCGCCCAGAGGCACCAAGCTAACTATGGCTACACCTTC
-	TRBV28	TRBJ2-1	-	CASSLTGPGDEQFF	TGTGCCAGCAGTTTAACAGGGCCGGGGGATGAGCAGTTCTTC
-	TRBV7-9	TRBJ2-3	-	CASSESVGIDTQYF	TGTGCCAGCAGCGAGTCAGTGGGAATAGATACGCAGTATTTT
TRBD2	TRBV28	TRBJ2-5	-	CASSLRLAGPKETQYF	TGTGCCAGCAGTTTAAGGCTAGCGGGGCCTAAAGAGACCCAGTACTTC
-	TRBV7-9	TRBJ2-7	-	CASSFTYEQYF	TGTGCCAGCAGCTTTACCTACGAGCAGTACTTC
TRBD2	TRBV25-1	TRBJ2-7	-	CASSGLAGGLLDYEQYF	TGTGCCAGCAGTGGTCTAGCGGGTGGCCTTCTGGACTACGAGCAGTACTTC
-	TRBV4-3	TRBJ2-1	-	CASSRLLAPGAHEQFF	TGCGCCAGCAGCCGTCTCCTAGCTCCGGGCGCTCATGAGCAGTTCTTC
-	TRBV27	TRBJ2-1	once	CASMRGLSSYNEQFF	TGTGCCAGCATGCGGGGACTCAGCTCCTACAATGAGCAGTTCTTC
TRBD1	TRBV4-1	TRBJ1-1	-	CASSQEPWDREAFF	TGCGCCAGCAGCCAAGAACCGTGGGACAGAGAAGCTTTCTTT
-	TRBV2	TRBJ2-1	-	CASSEEGGKRYEQFF	TGTGCCAGCAGTGAAGAGGGGGGGAAAAGGTATGAGCAGTTCTTC
-	TRBV7-2	TRBJ2-1	-	CASTMRANEQFF	TGTGCCAGCACCATGCGGGCCAATGAGCAGTTCTTC
TRBD2	TRBV6-5	TRBJ2-2	-	CASSYSFRGSTGELFF	TGTGCCAGCAGTTACTCGTTCCGCGGGAGCACCGGGGAGCTGTTTTTT
-	TRBV4-1	TRBJ2-5	-	CASSQDPGLQETQYF	TGCGCCAGCAGCCAAGATCCAGGGTTACAAGAGACCCAGTACTTC
-	TRBV28	TRBJ2-5	once	CASTLWGTPAGQETQYF	TGTGCCAGCACCTTGTGGGGGACACCGGCAGGTCAAGAGACCCAGTACTTC
-	TRBV27	TRBJ1-2	-	CASGFAPYTF	TGTGCCAGCGGATTTGCCCCGTACACCTTC
-	TRBV9	TRBJ2-7	once	CASSVAAGSYEQYF	TGTGCCAGCAGCGTAGCGGCGGGATCCTACGAGCAGTACTTC
TRBD1	TRBV10-1	TRBJ2-7	-	CASSERDRTYEQYF	TGCGCCAGCAGTGAGCGGGACAGAACCTACGAGCAGTACTTC
TRBD2	TRBV11-2	TRBJ2-1	-	CASSLVYLAGGPYNEQFF	TGTGCCAGCAGCTTAGTTTACCTAGCGGGAGGGCCTTACAATGAGCAGTTCTTC
-	TRBV10-2	TRBJ1-5	-	CASSADGYSNQPQHF	TGCGCCAGCAGTGCTGACGGTTATAGCAATCAGCCCCAGCATTTT
TRBD2	TRBV10-3	TRBJ2-7	-	CATLGPLSGRAGEQYF	TGTGCCACCCTCGGCCCCCTAAGCGGGAGGGCCGGTGAGCAGTACTTC
-	TRBV6-5	TRBJ2-7	-	CASSILRSSYEQYF	TGTGCCAGCAGTATCCTGAGAAGCTCCTACGAGCAGTACTTC
-	TRBV27	TRBJ1-1	-	CASSPTWASMNTEAFF	TGTGCCAGCAGTCCCACTTGGGCAAGTATGAACACTGAAGCTTTCTTT
-	TRBV18	TRBJ2-7	-	CASQALGGSYEQYF	TGTGCCAGCCAGGCGCTAGGGGGTTCCTACGAGCAGTACTTC
TRBD1	TRBV28	TRBJ2-7	-	CASSPRGQLYEQYF	TGTGCCAGCAGTCCCAGGGGACAGCTCTACGAGCAGTACTTC
-	TRBV7-9	TRBJ1-1	-	CASSWTDTEAFF	TGTGCCAGCAGCTGGACCGACACTGAAGCTTTCTTT
TRBD2	TRBV5-6	TRBJ2-7	-	CASSPSGPPYEQYF	TGTGCCAGCAGCCCTAGCGGTCCCCCCTACGAGCAGTACTTC
-	TRBV27	TRBJ2-7	once	CASSPQGGDEQYF	TGTGCCAGCAGCCCTCAGGGAGGCGACGAGCAGTACTTC
-	TRBV19	TRBJ1-5	once	CASSIPTGRSNQPQHF	TGTGCCAGTAGTATCCCGACAGGACGTAGCAATCAGCCCCAGCATTTT
-	TRBV6-5	TRBJ2-5	-	CASSYSEDYREYF	TGTGCCAGCAGTTACAGCGAGGACTACAGGGAATACTTC
-	TRBV13	TRBJ2-3	-	CASSSEGSGPDTQYF	TGTGCCAGCAGCTCCGAGGGCAGCGGGCCAGATACGCAGTATTTT
TRBD2	TRBV28	TRBJ2-7	-	CASTRLAGVEEQYF	TGTGCCAGCACCCGACTAGCGGGAGTTGAGGAGCAGTACTTC
-	TRBV7-9	TRBJ2-5	-	CASSLDGGETQYF	TGTGCCAGCAGCTTAGATGGAGGAGAGACCCAGTACTTC